The entry below gives a single T cell receptor beta chain sequence along with its context. Its antigen is unknown. TCRdb re-analysed the 5' RACE reads in MiXCR, keeping a single row per CDR3 protein. The sample yields 290,000 or so distinct CDR3 sequences, 15% to 20% seen once. With 11 bases clipped from V and 7 bases from J, the junction kept 8 bases outside the gene matches. CDR3 length equals 13 residues. This specimen comes from a study of T-cell memory formation after mild COVID-19. Study at large: The two donors had largely donor-specific TCR clusters. The study, taken as a whole, reports: The main location of contracting CD4+ clones was CM and EM, and that of contracting CD8+ clones was EMRA.

This clonotype was obtained from a man between 18 and 29 years old who had mild COVID-19 (a few samples of this study predate the infection). Cell type and time point are not known. Sequencing input: PBMCs or a T cell subset sorted from them (not recorded which). J is TRBJ2-1 and V is TRBV12-3 or TRBV12-4; 10 bases fit TRBD1. This chain's CDR3 is CAGQGQGRNEQFF. CDR3 DNA: TGTGCCGGTCAGGGACAGGGGAGGAATGAGCAGTTCTTC.